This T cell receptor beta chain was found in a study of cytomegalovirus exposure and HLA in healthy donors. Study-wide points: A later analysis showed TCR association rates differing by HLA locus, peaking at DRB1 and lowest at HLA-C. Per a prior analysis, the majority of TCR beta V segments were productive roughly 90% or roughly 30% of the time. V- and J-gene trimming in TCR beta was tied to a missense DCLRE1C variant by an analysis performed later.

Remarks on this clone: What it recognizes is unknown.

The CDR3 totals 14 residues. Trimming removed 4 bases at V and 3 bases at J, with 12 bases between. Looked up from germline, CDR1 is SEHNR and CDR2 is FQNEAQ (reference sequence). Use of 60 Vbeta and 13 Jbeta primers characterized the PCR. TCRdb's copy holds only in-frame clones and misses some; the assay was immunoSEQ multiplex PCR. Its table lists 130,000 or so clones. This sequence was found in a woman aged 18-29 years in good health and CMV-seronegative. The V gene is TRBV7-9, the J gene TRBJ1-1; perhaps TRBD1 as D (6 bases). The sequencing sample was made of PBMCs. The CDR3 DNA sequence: TGTGCCAGCAGCTCACAGGGTTTATACACTGAAGCTTTCTTT. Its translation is CASSSQGLYTEAFF.